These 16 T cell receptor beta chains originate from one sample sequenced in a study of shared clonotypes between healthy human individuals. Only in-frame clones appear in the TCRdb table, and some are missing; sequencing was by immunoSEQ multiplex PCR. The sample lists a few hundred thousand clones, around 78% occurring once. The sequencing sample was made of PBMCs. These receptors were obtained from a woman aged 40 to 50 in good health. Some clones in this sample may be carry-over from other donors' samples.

The CDR3 DNA is TGTGCCATCAGTGGATCGGGACAACCTTCTGTGCAGTACTTC. Its protein is CAISGSGQPSVQYF. The chain links TRBV10-3 to TRBJ2-7, with D perhaps TRBD1 (6 bases). This CDR3 has 14 amino acids. In germline, CDR1 is ENHRY, CDR2 SYGVKD. Between the trimmed V and J ends, which lost 4 bases and 9 bases, there was a span of 19 bases.

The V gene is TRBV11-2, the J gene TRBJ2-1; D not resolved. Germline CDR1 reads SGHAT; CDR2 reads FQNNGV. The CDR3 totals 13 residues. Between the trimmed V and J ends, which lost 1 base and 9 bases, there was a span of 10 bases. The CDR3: CASSLAPPSEQFF. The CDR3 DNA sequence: TGTGCCAGCAGCTTAGCTCCCCCGAGTGAGCAGTTCTTC.

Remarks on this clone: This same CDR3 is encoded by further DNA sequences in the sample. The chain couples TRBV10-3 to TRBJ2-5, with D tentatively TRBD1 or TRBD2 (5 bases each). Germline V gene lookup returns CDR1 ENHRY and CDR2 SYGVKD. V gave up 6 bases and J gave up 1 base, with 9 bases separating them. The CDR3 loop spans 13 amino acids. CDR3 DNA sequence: TGTGCCATCAGCGGGACCGTCCAAGAGACCCAGTACTTC. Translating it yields CAISGTVQETQYF.

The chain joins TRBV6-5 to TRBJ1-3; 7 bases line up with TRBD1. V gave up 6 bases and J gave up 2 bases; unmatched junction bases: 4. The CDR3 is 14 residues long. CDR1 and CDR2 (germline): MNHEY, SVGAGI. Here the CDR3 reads CASRQGSAGNTIYF. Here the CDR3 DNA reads TGTGCCAGCAGACAGGGGAGTGCTGGAAACACCATATATTTT.

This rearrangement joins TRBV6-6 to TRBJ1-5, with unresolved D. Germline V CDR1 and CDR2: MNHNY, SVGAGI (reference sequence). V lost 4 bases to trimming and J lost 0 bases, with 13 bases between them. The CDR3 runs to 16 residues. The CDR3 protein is CASSSSGVYSNQPQHF. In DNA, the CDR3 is TGTGCCAGCAGTTCGAGTGGGGTTTATAGCAATCAGCCCCAGCATTTT.

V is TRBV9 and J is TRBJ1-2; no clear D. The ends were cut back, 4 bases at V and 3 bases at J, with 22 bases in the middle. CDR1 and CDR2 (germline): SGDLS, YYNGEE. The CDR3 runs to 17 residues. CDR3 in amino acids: CASSKDLNFLADYGYTF. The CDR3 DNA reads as TGTGCCAGCAGCAAGGACCTAAACTTTCTTGCCGACTATGGCTACACCTTC. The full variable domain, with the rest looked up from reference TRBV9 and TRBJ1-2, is DSGVTQTPKHLITATGQRVTLRCSPRSGDLSVYWYQQSLDQGLQFLIQYYNGEERAKGNILERFSAQQFPDLHSELNLSSLELGDSALYFCASSKDLNFLADYGYTFGSGTRLTVV.

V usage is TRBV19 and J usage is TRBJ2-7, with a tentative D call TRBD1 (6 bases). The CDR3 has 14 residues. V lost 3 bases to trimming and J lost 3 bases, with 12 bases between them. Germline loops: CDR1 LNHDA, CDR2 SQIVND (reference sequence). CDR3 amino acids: CASSMRQASYEQYF. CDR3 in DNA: TGTGCCAGTAGTATGAGACAGGCCAGCTACGAGCAGTACTTC.

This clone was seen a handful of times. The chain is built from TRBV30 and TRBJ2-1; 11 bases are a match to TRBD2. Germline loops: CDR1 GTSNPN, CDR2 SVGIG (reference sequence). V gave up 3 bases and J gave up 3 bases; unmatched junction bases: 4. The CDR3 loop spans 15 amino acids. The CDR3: CAWSITSGGYNEQFF. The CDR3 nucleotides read TGTGCCTGGAGCATCACTAGCGGGGGCTACAATGAGCAGTTCTTC.

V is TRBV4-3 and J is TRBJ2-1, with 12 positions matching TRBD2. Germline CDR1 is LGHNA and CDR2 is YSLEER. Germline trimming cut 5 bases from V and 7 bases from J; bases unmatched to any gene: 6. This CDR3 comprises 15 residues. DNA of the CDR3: TGCGCCAGCAGCAGACTAGCGGGAGATCTTAATGAGCAGTTCTTC. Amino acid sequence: CASSRLAGDLNEQFF.

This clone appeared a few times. The CDR3 bases are TGTGCCAGCTCACGTCTCGGGTCCAAAAACATTCAGTACTTC. Its protein product is CASSRLGSKNIQYF. This chain joins TRBV18 and TRBJ2-4; D ambiguous. V lost 4 bases and J lost 2, with 9 bases in between. The CDR3 totals 14 residues. CDR1 and CDR2 (germline): KGHSH, LQKENI.

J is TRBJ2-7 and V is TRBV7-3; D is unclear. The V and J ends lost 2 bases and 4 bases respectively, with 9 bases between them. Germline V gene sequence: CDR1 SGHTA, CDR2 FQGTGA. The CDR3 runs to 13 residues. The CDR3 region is CASSLYVGYEQYF. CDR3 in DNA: TGTGCCAGCAGCTTATACGTGGGATACGAGCAGTACTTC.

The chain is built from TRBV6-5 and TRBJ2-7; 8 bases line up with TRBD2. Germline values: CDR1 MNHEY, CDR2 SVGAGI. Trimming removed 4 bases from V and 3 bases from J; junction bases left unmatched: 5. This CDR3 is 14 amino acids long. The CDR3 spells CASSSGTSNYEQYF. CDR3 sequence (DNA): TGTGCCAGCAGTTCCGGGACTAGTAACTACGAGCAGTACTTC.

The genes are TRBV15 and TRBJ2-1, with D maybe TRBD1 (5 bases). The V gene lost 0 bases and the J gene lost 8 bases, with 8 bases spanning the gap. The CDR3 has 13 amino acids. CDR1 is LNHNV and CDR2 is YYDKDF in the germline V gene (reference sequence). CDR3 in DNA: TGTGCCACCAGCAGAGATTCAGGGTATGAGCAGTTCTTC. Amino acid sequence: CATSRDSGYEQFF. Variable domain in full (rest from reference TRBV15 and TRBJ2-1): DAMVIQNPRYQVTQFGKPVTLSCSQTLNHNVMYWYQQKSSQAPKLLFHYYDKDFNNEADTPDNFQSRRPNTSFCFLDIRSPGLGDTAMYLCATSRDSGYEQFFGPGTRLTVL.

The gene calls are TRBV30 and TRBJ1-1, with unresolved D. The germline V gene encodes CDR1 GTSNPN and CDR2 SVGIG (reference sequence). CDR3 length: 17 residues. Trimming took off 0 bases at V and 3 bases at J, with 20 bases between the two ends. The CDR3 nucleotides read TGTGCCTGGAGTGTACGTTGGGCGTCGGCTGGGGACACTGAAGCTTTCTTT. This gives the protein CAWSVRWASAGDTEAFF. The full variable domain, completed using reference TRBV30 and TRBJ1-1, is SQTIHQWPATLVQPVGSPLSLECTVEGTSNPNLYWYRQAAGRGLQLLFYSVGIGQISSEVPQNLSASRPQDRQFILSSKKLLLSDSGFYLCAWSVRWASAGDTEAFFGQGTRLTVV.

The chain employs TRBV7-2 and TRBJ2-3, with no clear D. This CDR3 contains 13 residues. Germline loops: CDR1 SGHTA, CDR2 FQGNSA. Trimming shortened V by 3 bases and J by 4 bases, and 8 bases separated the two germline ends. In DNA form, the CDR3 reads TGTGCCAGCAGCTTCGTTTTGGCAGATACGCAGTATTTT. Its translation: CASSFVLADTQYF.

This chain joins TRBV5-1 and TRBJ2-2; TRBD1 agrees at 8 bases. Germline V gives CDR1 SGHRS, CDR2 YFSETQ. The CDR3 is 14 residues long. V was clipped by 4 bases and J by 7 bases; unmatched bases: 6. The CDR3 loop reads CASSPGTGYGELFF. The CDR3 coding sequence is TGCGCCAGCAGCCCCGGGACAGGTTACGGGGAGCTGTTTTTT. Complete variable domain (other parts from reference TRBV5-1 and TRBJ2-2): KAGVTQTPRYLIKTRGQQVTLSCSPISGHRSVSWYQQTPGQGLQFLFEYFSETQRNKGNFPGRFSGRQFSNSRSEMNVSTLELGDSALYLCASSPGTGYGELFFGEGSRLTVL.